This T cell receptor beta chain was recorded in a study of shared T cell receptors in the human thymus. The CDR3 covers 16 residues. The germline V gene encodes CDR1 SGHTA and CDR2 FQGNSA. Losses at the gene ends were 0 bases for V and 6 bases for J; bases not matched to a gene: 8. Generated by immunoSEQ multiplex PCR, the TCRdb table keeps only in-frame clones and is missing some. The profile shows about 380,000 clones, around 93% of them singletons. The material sequenced was thymocytes. The V and J genes are TRBV7-2 and TRBJ2-7, with 10 bases matching TRBD2. The origin of this receptor is a human donor. DNA of the CDR3: TGTGCCAGCAGCTTAGCGCCTAGCGGGAGACTCGGCGAGCAGTACTTC. This codes for CASSLAPSGRLGEQYF.